The 14 T cell receptor beta chains below all came from one sample that was sequenced in a study of CD8 T cells in Susac syndrome. Reverse transcription of roughly 0.5 to 1 ug RNA used random hexamers. TCRdb re-called the immunoSEQ multiplex PCR reads with MiXCR, one entry per CDR3 protein. The sample includes 150,000 to 200,000 distinct CDR3 sequences, just under 95% of them seen just once. The source material was CD4+ T cells from PBMCs. The source is a human donor in good health.

CDR3 coding DNA: TGTGCCACCAGCAGAGATCGGGCGGGGGTGCAGTTCTTC. Amino acids: CATSRDRAGVQFF. The chain couples TRBV15 to TRBJ2-1; TRBD2 aligns across 7 bases. Per the germline V gene, CDR1 is LNHNV and CDR2 is YYDKDF (reference sequence). V dropped 0 bases and J dropped 12; count of bases not matched to a gene: 5. The CDR3 runs to 13 residues.

This chain joins TRBV9 and TRBJ1-2; maybe TRBD1 (5 bases). This CDR3 spans 15 amino acids. Trimming removed 3 bases at V and 0 bases at J, with 12 bases between. CDR1 is SGDLS, CDR2 YYNGEE, per germline. CDR3 sequence: CASSAEQVSNYGYTF. The DNA for the CDR3 is TGTGCCAGCAGCGCGGAACAGGTCTCTAACTATGGCTACACCTTC.

This clonotype occurred once. The chain has TRBV20-1 and TRBJ2-3; tentative D call: TRBD1 (5 bases). V was pared by 7 bases and J by 6 bases, with 11 bases between. Germline CDR1 reads DFQATT; CDR2 reads SNEGSKA (reference sequence). The CDR3 totals 11 residues. The chain's CDR3 is CSGDSDDTQYF. The CDR3 bases are TGCAGTGGAGACAGCGACGATACGCAGTATTTT.

This chain joins TRBV27 and TRBJ2-7; unclear D gene. Germline CDR1 reads MNHEY; CDR2 reads SMNVEV (reference sequence). This CDR3 has 11 residues. V was cut by 5 bases and J by 8 bases, with 10 bases left in between. In DNA form, the CDR3 reads TGTGCCAGCAGTAACATCCGCCAGCAGTACTTC. As protein: CASSNIRQQYF.

This chain connects TRBV7-2 to TRBJ2-3, with D unresolved. In germline, CDR1 is SGHTA, CDR2 FQGNSA. Trimming removed 4 bases from V and 6 bases from J, with 17 bases in between. The CDR3 has 15 residues. For the CDR3, the DNA is TGTGCCAGCAGCTCCGCTTTGTCGGGCCTCGATACGCAGTATTTT. It codes for CASSSALSGLDTQYF.

The chain carries TRBV19 and TRBJ1-5; D not resolved. Trimming left V 3 bases short and J 5 bases short, with 8 bases between. The CDR3 covers 13 residues. The V gene's germline CDR1 is LNHDA and CDR2 SQIVND (reference sequence). CDR3 in amino acids: CASSIGRDQPQHF. CDR3 DNA sequence: TGTGCCAGTAGTATTGGCCGAGATCAGCCCCAGCATTTT. The variable domain in full, with the rest retrieved from reference TRBV19 and TRBJ1-5, is DGGITQSPKYLFRKEGQNVTLSCEQNLNHDAMYWYRQDPGQGLRLIYYSQIVNDFQKGDIAEGYSVSREKKESFPLTVTSAQKNPTAFYLCASSIGRDQPQHFGDGTRLSIL.

As to this clonotype: An end of the junction differs from the germline gene, which may be a read error. The CDR3 sequence is CASIELNTEVFF. The CDR3 coding sequence is TGTGCCAGCATTGAGTTGAACACTGAAGTTTTCTTT. The chain couples TRBV2 to TRBJ1-1, with unresolved D. The CDR3 contains 12 residues. The V gene's germline CDR1 is SNHLY and CDR2 FYNNEI.

The sample holds one count of this clonotype. The chain couples TRBV7-3 to TRBJ2-3; 9 bases are a match to TRBD2. The trim removed 5 bases at V and 5 bases at J, leaving 5 bases unmatched. The CDR3 extends over 14 amino acids. From germline, CDR1 is SGHTA and CDR2 FQGTGA. CDR3 protein: CASSPTSGGDTQYF. CDR3 sequence (DNA): TGTGCCAGCAGCCCGACTAGCGGAGGAGATACGCAGTATTTT.

The chain has TRBV20-1 and TRBJ2-1; D remains ambiguous. CDR3 length equals 10 residues. The germline V gene has CDR1 DFQATT and CDR2 SNEGSKA (reference sequence). V was pared by 6 bases and J by 5 bases, with 5 bases between. The CDR3: CSAYDNEQFF. CDR3 in DNA: TGCAGTGCCTACGACAATGAGCAGTTCTTC.

This chain links TRBV9 with TRBJ2-1, with D perhaps matching TRBD1 or TRBD2 (6 bases each). CDR1 SGDLS and CDR2 YYNGEE come from the germline V gene. This CDR3 comprises 14 residues. With 2 bases removed from V and 10 bases from J, the gap between germline ends came to 16 bases. The CDR3, as DNA: TGTGCCAGCAGCGTCACCGGGGGCAGTAACGAGCAGTTCTTC. This codes for CASSVTGGSNEQFF. The whole variable domain, remainder taken from reference TRBV9 and TRBJ2-1, is DSGVTQTPKHLITATGQRVTLRCSPRSGDLSVYWYQQSLDQGLQFLIQYYNGEERAKGNILERFSAQQFPDLHSELNLSSLELGDSALYFCASSVTGGSNEQFFGPGTRLTVL.

The V and J genes are TRBV11-1 and TRBJ2-7, with D uncertain. Trimming left V 1 base short and J 3 bases short, with 10 bases between. The CDR3 totals 14 residues. Germline values: CDR1 SGHAT, CDR2 FQDESV (reference sequence). This CDR3 reads CASSLGQTHYEQYF. CDR3 bases: TGTGCCAGCAGCTTAGGGCAGACCCACTACGAGCAGTACTTC.

CDR3 residues: CSARGVGRGNEQFF. CDR3 nucleotide sequence: TGCAGTGCTAGAGGGGTCGGGAGGGGCAATGAGCAGTTCTTC. The chain combines TRBV20-1 with TRBJ2-1, with TRBD2 matching over 8 bases. Germline CDR1 and CDR2: DFQATT and SNEGSKA (reference sequence). V dropped 1 base and J dropped 6; count of bases not matched to a gene: 5. The CDR3 is made up of 14 amino acids.

The V call is TRBV5-1, the J call TRBJ2-5; 7 bases line up with TRBD1. Losses at the gene ends were 3 bases for V and 1 base for J; bases not matched to a gene: 6. The germline V gene has CDR1 SGHRS and CDR2 YFSETQ. This CDR3 contains 15 residues. CDR3 DNA: TGCGCCAGCAGCTCACAGGGGATAAGCCAAGAGACCCAGTACTTC. Amino acids: CASSSQGISQETQYF.

This sequence joins TRBV25-1 and TRBJ2-1; TRBD2 might be the D (6 bases). V was clipped by 7 bases and J by 2 bases, with 9 bases between them. This CDR3 is built from 13 residues. CDR1 is MGHDK and CDR2 is SYGVNS in the germline V gene. The CDR3 protein is CASTRTTYNEQFF. In DNA form, the CDR3 reads TGTGCCAGCACGCGGACTACCTACAATGAGCAGTTCTTC.